This T cell receptor beta chain was sequenced in a study of blood T cell repertoires in COVID-19 (dated by TCRdb to 2018 to 2020). Regarding the research as a whole: Samples covering the acute and convalescent phases of COVID-19 were provided by collaborators in the United States, Italy and Spain. The prospective study material was composed of cDNA or gDNA derived from T cells, B-cell-depleted T cells, or PBMCs. Deeply sampled blood TCRbeta repertoires from subjects exposed to, actively infected with, or recovered from COVID-19 were included in the dataset. The repertoires were released in a freely available public database intended as a resource for research on the immune response to SARS-CoV-2. The samples were drawn from the first 160 participants of the ongoing ImmuneRACE study and from 950 to 1,500 subjects provided by 6 global collaborators. The sample metadata nearly always contained a de-identified subject ID, COVID-19 status, age in years and sex. Where available, HLA class I and class II types were taken from metadata supplied by the sample provider and were not determined by assay-based typing.

Overall study outcomes, separate from this receptor: How much clinical and demographic metadata was included differed by source and by participant, and the metadata was provided uncurated.

Whole blood was collected in K2EDTA tubes by collaborating institutions according to the institutions' own protocols. For TCRbeta analysis, collaborator samples were shipped as frozen whole blood, as isolated PBMCs, or as DNA extracted from either sample type. The immunoSEQ Assay, a bias-controlled multiplex PCR, was used to amplify TCRbeta CDR3 regions from genomic DNA. Under the source paper's analysis protocol: The number of nucleated cells in each sample was estimated from the amplification of reference gene primers within the assay. Sequence reads were collapsed and filtered to measure the absolute abundance of every unique TCRbeta CDR3 rearrangement. Productive Simpson clonality was computed per sample as the square root of Simpson's diversity index over productive rearrangements. TCRdb limited this immuneACCESS table to in-frame rearrangements with V and J called. A share of clones is missing; checked studies link under half to unresolved V genes, and the rest is unexplained. V and J calls and clone size are given by that table; D and trimming were obtained from the DNA. The sample has fewer than 300,000 clones on record, 75% to 85% of them singletons. The ten largest clones take up 4.5% to 5.5% of the sample.

As regards this clone: Its antigen is currently not known. There are no base qualities to consult, and no much larger clone falls within one base.

The sequenced sample was peripheral blood. The TCR comes from a man aged 45 to 65 with active or convalescent COVID-19.

CDR3 reads: CASSDLATGPYNEQFF. The DNA sequence is TGCGCCAGCAGTGATTTGGCGACAGGTCCCTACAATGAGCAGTTCTTC. The rearranged segments are TRBV10-2 and TRBJ2-1; a tentative D call is TRBD1 (6 bases match). Per the germline V gene, WSHSY is the CDR1 and SAAADI is the CDR2. At the junction V is shortened by 3 bases and J by 2 bases, with 14 bases in between. Measured from the cysteine to the phenylalanine, the CDR3 is 16 residues long. Of all the DNA, just the CDR3 is kept, 48 bases in frame from base 1.